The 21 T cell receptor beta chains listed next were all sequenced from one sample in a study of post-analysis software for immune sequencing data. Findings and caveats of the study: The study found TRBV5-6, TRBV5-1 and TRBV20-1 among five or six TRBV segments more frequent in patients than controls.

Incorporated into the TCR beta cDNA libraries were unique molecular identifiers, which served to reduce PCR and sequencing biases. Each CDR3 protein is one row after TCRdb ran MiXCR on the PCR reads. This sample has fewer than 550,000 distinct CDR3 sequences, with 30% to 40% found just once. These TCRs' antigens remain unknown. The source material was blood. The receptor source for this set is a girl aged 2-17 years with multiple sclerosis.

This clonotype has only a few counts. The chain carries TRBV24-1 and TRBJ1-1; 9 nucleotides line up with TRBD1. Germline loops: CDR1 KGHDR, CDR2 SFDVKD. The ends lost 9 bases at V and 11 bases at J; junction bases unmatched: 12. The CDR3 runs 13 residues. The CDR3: CATPSGQGKEAFF. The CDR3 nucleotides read TGTGCCACCCCGTCGGGACAGGGAAAGGAGGCTTTCTTT.

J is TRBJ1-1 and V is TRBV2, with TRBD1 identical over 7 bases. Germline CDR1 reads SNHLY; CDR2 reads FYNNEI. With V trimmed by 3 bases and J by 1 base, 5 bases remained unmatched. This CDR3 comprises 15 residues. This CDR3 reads CASSDQGDRNTEAFF. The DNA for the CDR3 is TGTGCCAGCAGTGACCAGGGGGACAGGAACACTGAAGCTTTCTTT.

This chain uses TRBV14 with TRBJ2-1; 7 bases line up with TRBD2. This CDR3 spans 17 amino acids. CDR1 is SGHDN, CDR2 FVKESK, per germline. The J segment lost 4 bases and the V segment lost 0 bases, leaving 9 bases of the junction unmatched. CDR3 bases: TGTGCCAGCAGCCAAGATTACGGAGCGGGACTTTACAATGAGCAGTTCTTC. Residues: CASSQDYGAGLYNEQFF.

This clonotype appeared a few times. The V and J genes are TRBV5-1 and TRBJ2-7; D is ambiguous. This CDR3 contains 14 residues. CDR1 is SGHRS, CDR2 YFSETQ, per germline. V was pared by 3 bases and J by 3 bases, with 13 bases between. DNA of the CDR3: TGCGCCAGCAGCTGGGAAGTCCAGATCTACGAGCAGTACTTC. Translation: CASSWEVQIYEQYF.

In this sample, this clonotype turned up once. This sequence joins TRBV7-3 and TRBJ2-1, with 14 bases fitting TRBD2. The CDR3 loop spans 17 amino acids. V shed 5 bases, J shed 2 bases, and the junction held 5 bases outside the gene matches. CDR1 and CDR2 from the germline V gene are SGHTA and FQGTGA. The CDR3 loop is CASSQGLAGAAYNEQFF. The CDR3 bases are TGTGCCAGCAGCCAGGGACTAGCGGGGGCTGCCTACAATGAGCAGTTCTTC.

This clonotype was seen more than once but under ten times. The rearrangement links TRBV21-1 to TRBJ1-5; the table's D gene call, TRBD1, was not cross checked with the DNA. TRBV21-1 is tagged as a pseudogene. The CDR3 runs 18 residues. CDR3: CASSRGAGGGFSNQPQHF. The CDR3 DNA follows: TGTGCCAGCAGCAGGGGGGCAGGAGGCGGATTTAGCAATCAGCCCCAGCATTTT.

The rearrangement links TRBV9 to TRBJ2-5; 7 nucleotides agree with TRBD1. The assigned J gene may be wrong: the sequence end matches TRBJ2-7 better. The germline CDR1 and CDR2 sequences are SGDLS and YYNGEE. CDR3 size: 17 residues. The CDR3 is CASSVEAIGTAPYEQYF. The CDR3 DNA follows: TGTGCCAGCAGCGTAGAAGCGATCGGGACAGCACCTTACGAGCAGTACTTC.

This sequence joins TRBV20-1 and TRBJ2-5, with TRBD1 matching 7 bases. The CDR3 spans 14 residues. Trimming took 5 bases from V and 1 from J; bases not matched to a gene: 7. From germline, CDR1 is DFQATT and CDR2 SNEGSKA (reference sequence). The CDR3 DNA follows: TGCAGTGCTGGACAGACAGGGTCCCAAGAGACCCAGTACTTC. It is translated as CSAGQTGSQETQYF.

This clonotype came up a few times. The DNA of the CDR3 is TGCAGCGTCGCCGGAGAAAAACTGTTTTTT. Translation: CSVAGEKLFF. The chain has TRBV29-1 and TRBJ1-4; D is ambiguous. With 6 bases removed from V and 8 bases from J, the gap between germline ends came to 7 bases. From germline, CDR1 is SQVTM and CDR2 ANQGSEA. CDR3 length: 10 residues.

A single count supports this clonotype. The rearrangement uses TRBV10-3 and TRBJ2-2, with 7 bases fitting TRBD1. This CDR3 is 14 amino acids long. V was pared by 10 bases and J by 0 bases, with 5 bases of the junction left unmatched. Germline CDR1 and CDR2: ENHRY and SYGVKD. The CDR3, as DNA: TGTGCCACCCGACAGGGATCGAACACCGGGGAGCTGTTTTTT. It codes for CATRQGSNTGELFF.

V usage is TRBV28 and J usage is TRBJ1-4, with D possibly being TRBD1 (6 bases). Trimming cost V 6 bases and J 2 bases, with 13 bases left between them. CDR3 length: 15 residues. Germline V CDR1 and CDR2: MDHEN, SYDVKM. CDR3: CASSKGGLTNEKLFF. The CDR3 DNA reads TGTGCCAGCAGCAAGGGGGGATTGACTAATGAAAAACTGTTTTTT. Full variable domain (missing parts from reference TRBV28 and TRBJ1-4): DVKVTQSSRYLVKRTGEKVFLECVQDMDHENMFWYRQDPGLGLRLIYFSYDVKMKEKGDIPEGYSVSREKKERFSLILESASTNQTSMYLCASSKGGLTNEKLFFGSGTQLSVL.

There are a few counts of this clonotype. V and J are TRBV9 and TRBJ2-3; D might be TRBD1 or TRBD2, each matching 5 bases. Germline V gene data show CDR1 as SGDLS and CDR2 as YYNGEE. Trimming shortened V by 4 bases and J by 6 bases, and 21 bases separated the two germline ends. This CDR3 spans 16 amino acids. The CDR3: CASSSQHGTPWDTQYF. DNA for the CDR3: TGTGCCAGCAGCTCCCAGCACGGGACGCCGTGGGATACGCAGTATTTT.

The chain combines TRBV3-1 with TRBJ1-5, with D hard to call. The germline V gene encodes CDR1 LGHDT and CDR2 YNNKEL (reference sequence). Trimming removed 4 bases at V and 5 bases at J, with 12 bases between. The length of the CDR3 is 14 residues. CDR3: CASSPRGGHQPQHF. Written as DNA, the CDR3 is TGTGCCAGCAGCCCACGGGGAGGCCATCAGCCCCAGCATTTT. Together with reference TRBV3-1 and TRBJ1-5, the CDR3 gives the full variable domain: DTAVSQTPKYLVTQMGNDKSIKCEQNLGHDTMYWYKQDSKKFLKIMFSYNNKELIINETVPNRFSPKSPDKAHLNLHINSLELGDSAVYFCASSPRGGHQPQHFGDGTRLSIL.

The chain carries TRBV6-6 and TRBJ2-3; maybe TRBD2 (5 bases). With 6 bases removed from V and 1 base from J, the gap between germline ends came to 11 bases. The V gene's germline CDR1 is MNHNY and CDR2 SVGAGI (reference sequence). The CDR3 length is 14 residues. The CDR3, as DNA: TGTGCCAGCAGCCCTGTTAGCGGCACAGATACGCAGTATTTT. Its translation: CASSPVSGTDTQYF.

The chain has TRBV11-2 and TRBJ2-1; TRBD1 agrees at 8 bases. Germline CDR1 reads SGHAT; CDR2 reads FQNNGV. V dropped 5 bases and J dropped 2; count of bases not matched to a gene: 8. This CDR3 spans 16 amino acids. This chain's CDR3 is CASSLTRQGTYNEQFF. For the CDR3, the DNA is TGTGCCAGCAGCCTAACTCGACAGGGGACCTACAATGAGCAGTTCTTC.

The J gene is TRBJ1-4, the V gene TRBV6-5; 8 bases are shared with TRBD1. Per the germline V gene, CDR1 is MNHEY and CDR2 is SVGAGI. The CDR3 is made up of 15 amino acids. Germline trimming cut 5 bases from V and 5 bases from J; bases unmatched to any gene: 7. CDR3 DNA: TGTGCCAGCAGTCGACAGGGGAGGTCAAATGAAAAACTGTTTTTT. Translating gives CASSRQGRSNEKLFF.

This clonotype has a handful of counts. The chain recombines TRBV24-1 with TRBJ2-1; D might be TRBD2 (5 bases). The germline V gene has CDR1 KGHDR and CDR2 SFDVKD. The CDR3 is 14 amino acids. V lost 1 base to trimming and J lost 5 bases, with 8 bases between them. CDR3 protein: CATSDFAGNNEQFF. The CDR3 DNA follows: TGTGCCACCAGTGATTTCGCCGGGAACAATGAGCAGTTCTTC.

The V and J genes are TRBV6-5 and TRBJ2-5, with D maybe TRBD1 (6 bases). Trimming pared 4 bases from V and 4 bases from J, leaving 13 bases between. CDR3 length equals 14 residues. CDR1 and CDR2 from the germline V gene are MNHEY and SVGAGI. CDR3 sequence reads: CASSSSGQRETQYF. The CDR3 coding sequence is TGTGCCAGCAGTTCCTCGGGACAACGAGAGACCCAGTACTTC.

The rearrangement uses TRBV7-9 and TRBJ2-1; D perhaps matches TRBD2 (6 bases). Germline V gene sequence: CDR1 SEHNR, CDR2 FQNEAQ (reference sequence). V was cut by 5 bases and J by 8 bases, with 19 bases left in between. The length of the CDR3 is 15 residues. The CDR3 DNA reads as TGTGCCAGCAGCCCCGGCGGACTACAGAAGGATGAGCAGTTCTTC. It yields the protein CASSPGGLQKDEQFF. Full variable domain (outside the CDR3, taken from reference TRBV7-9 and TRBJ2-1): DTGVSQNPRHKITKRGQNVTFRCDPISEHNRLYWYRQTLGQGPEFLTYFQNEAQLEKSRLLSDRFSAERPKGSFSTLEIQRTEQGDSAMYLCASSPGGLQKDEQFFGPGTRLTVL.

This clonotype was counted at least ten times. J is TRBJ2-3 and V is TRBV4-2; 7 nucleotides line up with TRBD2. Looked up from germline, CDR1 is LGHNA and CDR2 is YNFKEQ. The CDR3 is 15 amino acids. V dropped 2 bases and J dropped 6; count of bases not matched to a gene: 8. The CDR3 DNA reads TGTGCCAGCAGCCAAACGAGCGGGACTTTTGATACGCAGTATTTT. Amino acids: CASSQTSGTFDTQYF.

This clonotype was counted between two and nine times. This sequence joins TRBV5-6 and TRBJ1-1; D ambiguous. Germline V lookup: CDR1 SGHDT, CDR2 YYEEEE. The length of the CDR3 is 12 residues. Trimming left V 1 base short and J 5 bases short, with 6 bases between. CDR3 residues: CASSLSETEAFF. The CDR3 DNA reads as TGTGCCAGCAGCTTGAGTGAGACTGAAGCTTTCTTT.